This T cell receptor (beta chain) emerged from a study of T cell clones after liver transplantation. The germline V gene has CDR1 MGHRA and CDR2 YSYEKL. The CDR3 is 14 residues long. V gave up 2 bases and J gave up 4 bases; unmatched junction bases: 3. This clone occurred a few times. The antigen remains unidentified. Alloreactive TCRbeta sequences came from sequencing proliferating CFSE-low cells in the MLR. Pre-transplant recipient cells responded to graft donor PBMCs, splenocytes, lymph-node cells, or third-party PBMCs. Clones were sequenced by immunoSEQ multiplex PCR, and TCRdb holds only the in-frame ones, with some missing. The sample carries fewer than 2,500 clones, 31% recorded once.

J is TRBJ2-7 and V is TRBV4-1, with 9 bases matching TRBD2. This receptor was identified in a human patient who received a liver transplant. The T cells may come from the graft donor. Sequences were obtained from CD8+ T cells from cultured PBMCs. For the CDR3, the DNA is TGCGCCAGCAGCCAAATTAGCGGGAGTTACGAGCAGTACTTC. Translating gives CASSQISGSYEQYF.